These 31 T cell receptor beta chains were sequenced from one sample in a study of blood T cell repertoires in COVID-19. Only in-frame clones appear in the TCRdb table, and some are missing; sequencing was by immunoSEQ multiplex PCR. The profile shows 130,000 or so clones, roughly 86% of them singletons. Material for sequencing was peripheral blood. The receptors come from a woman aged 55-70 years with acute or convalescent COVID-19.

The V call is TRBV12-5, the J call TRBJ2-5, with a tentative D call TRBD1 (5 bases). Trimming took 0 bases from V and 13 from J, leaving 15 bases between them. The CDR3 extends over 13 amino acids. Germline CDR1 and CDR2: LGHNT and FRNRAP. CDR3 sequence reads: CASGLVPQGGVYF. The CDR3 DNA sequence: TGTGCTAGTGGTTTGGTACCCCAGGGTGGGGTGTACTTC. Looking up the rest from reference TRBV12-5 and TRBJ2-5 gives the full variable domain: DARVTQTPRHKVTEMGQEVTMRCQPILGHNTVFWYRQTMMQGLELLAYFRNRAPLDDSGMPKDRFSAEMPDATLATLKIQPSEPRDSAVYFCASGLVPQGGVYFGPGTRLLVL.

CDR3 sequence reads: CASSIDLWDTGAIEYGYTF. As DNA, the CDR3 is TGTGCCAGTAGTATAGATCTATGGGATACAGGGGCGATAGAGTATGGCTACACCTTC. The chain recombines TRBV19 with TRBJ1-2; 7 bases line up with TRBD1. The trim removed 0 bases at V and 5 bases at J, leaving 18 bases unmatched. Germline assignment: CDR1 LNHDA and CDR2 SQIVND (reference sequence). The CDR3 loop spans 19 amino acids.

The chain carries TRBV9 and TRBJ1-3, with D possibly being TRBD1 (5 bases). This CDR3 contains 15 residues. Germline CDR1 is SGDLS and CDR2 is YYNGEE. V was clipped by 4 bases and J by 1 base, with 12 bases between them. The CDR3 sequence is CASSIEGFSGNTIYF. As DNA, the CDR3 is TGTGCCAGCAGCATAGAGGGGTTTTCTGGAAACACCATATATTTT.

The V gene is TRBV24-1, the J gene TRBJ1-5, with a tentative D call TRBD1 (6 bases). Germline CDR1 reads KGHDR; CDR2 reads SFDVKD. The ends were cut back, 4 bases at V and 9 bases at J, with 12 bases in the middle. The CDR3 is 13 amino acids. CDR3 sequence: CATSDTGSRPQHF. CDR3 bases: TGTGCCACCAGTGACACAGGGAGCCGGCCCCAGCATTTT.

The chain couples TRBV20-1 to TRBJ1-2; D might be TRBD1 (5 bases). The CDR3 runs 10 residues. Germline assignment: CDR1 DFQATT and CDR2 SNEGSKA (reference sequence). DNA of the CDR3: TGCACCCTGGGGGGACTCGGCTACACCTTC. Residues: CTLGGLGYTF.

The chain uses TRBV19 and TRBJ1-5; D might be TRBD1 (5 bases). Between the trimmed V and J ends, which lost 8 bases and 4 bases, there was a span of 12 bases. Germline values: CDR1 LNHDA, CDR2 SQIVND (reference sequence). The length of the CDR3 is 13 residues. Here the CDR3 reads CASAWGDNQPQHF. In DNA form, the CDR3 reads TGTGCCAGTGCTTGGGGCGATAATCAGCCCCAGCATTTT.

The genes are TRBV11-2 and TRBJ2-3; TRBD1 might be the D (6 bases). V was cut by 5 bases and J by 4 bases, with 10 bases left in between. Germline CDR1 and CDR2: SGHAT and FQNNGV. The CDR3 has 13 residues. The CDR3 DNA reads TGTGCCAGCAGCCGTACAGGGCCAGATACGCAGTATTTT. Translation gives CASSRTGPDTQYF.

The chain links TRBV6-6 to TRBJ2-1, with a tentative D call TRBD2 (5 bases). V shed 6 bases and J shed 8 bases, with 17 bases lying between them. The length of the CDR3 is 14 residues. From germline, CDR1 is MNHNY and CDR2 SVGAGI (reference sequence). CDR3 region: CASRPGLDGDEQFF. DNA for the CDR3: TGTGCCAGCAGACCCGGACTGGATGGGGATGAGCAGTTCTTC.

The rearrangement joins TRBV5-4 to TRBJ1-4; D gene unclear. Germline values: CDR1 SGHNT, CDR2 YYREEE (reference sequence). The CDR3 is 17 amino acids. V shed 0 bases and J shed 8 bases, with 20 bases lying between them. The CDR3 DNA is TGTGCCAGCAGCTTGGGCGGGAAGCGGGATAGGTGGGAAAAACTGTTTTTT. This gives the protein CASSLGGKRDRWEKLFF.

CDR3 in DNA: TGTGCCAGCAGTGGGGTGACAGGGGAAGGCACCGGGGAGCTGTTTTTT. The encoded protein is CASSGVTGEGTGELFF. J is TRBJ2-2 and V is TRBV2; 8 bases fit TRBD1. The CDR3 has 16 residues. The germline V gene encodes CDR1 SNHLY and CDR2 FYNNEI. Trimming removed 4 bases from V and 4 bases from J; junction bases left unmatched: 8.

The chain links TRBV28 to TRBJ1-2; TRBD1 matches at 7 bases. Losses at the gene ends were 6 bases for V and 4 bases for J; bases not matched to a gene: 8. The CDR3 covers 14 residues. CDR1 MDHEN and CDR2 SYDVKM come from the germline V gene. The CDR3 loop is CASRTDRVSYGYTF. DNA for the CDR3: TGTGCCAGCAGGACCGACAGGGTGAGCTATGGCTACACCTTC.

CDR3: CSASHSGYGYTF. The DNA of the CDR3 is TGCAGTGCTAGTCACTCGGGCTATGGCTACACCTTC. The chain is built from TRBV20-1 and TRBJ1-2; D uncertain. V shed 3 bases and J shed 4 bases, with 9 bases lying between them. CDR1 and CDR2 from the germline V gene are DFQATT and SNEGSKA (reference sequence). The CDR3 length is 12 residues.

CDR3 protein: CASSLDRGRGNQPQHF. CDR3 coding DNA: TGTGCCAGCTCTCTGGACAGGGGGCGCGGAAATCAGCCCCAGCATTTT. The rearrangement links TRBV18 to TRBJ1-5; 11 nucleotides line up with TRBD1. The J segment lost 4 bases and the V segment lost 6 bases, leaving 8 bases of the junction unmatched. CDR3 length: 16 amino acids. Germline V CDR1 and CDR2: KGHSH, LQKENI.

The chain carries TRBV5-4 and TRBJ2-3, with 7 bases that match TRBD2. In germline, CDR1 is SGHNT, CDR2 YYREEE (reference sequence). The CDR3 is 15 residues long. Trimming cost V 0 bases and J 2 bases; bases outside gene matches: 3. CDR3 bases: TGTGCCAGCAGCTTGGAGACTAGCTACACAGATACGCAGTATTTT. Amino acids: CASSLETSYTDTQYF.

The V call is TRBV9, the J call TRBJ2-3; 13 nucleotides agree with TRBD2. CDR1 is SGDLS and CDR2 is YYNGEE in the germline V gene. Trimming took 3 bases from V and 1 from J; bases not matched to a gene: 2. The CDR3 spans 16 residues. Here the CDR3 DNA reads TGTGCCAGCAGCGGCGGACTAGCGGGGGGCACAGATACGCAGTATTTT. Encoded protein: CASSGGLAGGTDTQYF.

The V gene is TRBV27, the J gene TRBJ2-7; 12 nucleotides match TRBD2. Germline CDR1 MNHEY, CDR2 SMNVEV (reference sequence). With 5 bases clipped from V and 0 bases from J, the junction kept 5 bases outside the gene matches. CDR3 length: 16 residues. This CDR3 is CASSLTSGGSSYEQYF. DNA of the CDR3: TGTGCCAGCAGTCTGACTAGCGGGGGTAGCTCCTACGAGCAGTACTTC.

The chain joins TRBV2 to TRBJ2-7; 8 positions agree with TRBD1. CDR1 and CDR2 (germline): SNHLY, FYNNEI. This CDR3 is 15 amino acids long. V gave up 4 bases and J gave up 3 bases; unmatched junction bases: 8. CDR3: CASSGLTGEGYEQYF. In DNA, the CDR3 is TGTGCCAGCAGTGGTCTGACAGGGGAAGGCTACGAGCAGTACTTC.

The table lists this clone with a few counts. This sample includes further DNA sequences coding for the same CDR3. The V and J genes are TRBV4-1 and TRBJ1-5; 7 nucleotides align to TRBD1. CDR1 is MGHRA and CDR2 is YSYEKL in the germline V gene. The J segment lost 4 bases and the V segment lost 3 bases, leaving 0 bases of the junction unmatched. This CDR3 comprises 13 residues. CDR3 loop: CASSQDRNQPQHF. DNA of the CDR3: TGCGCCAGCAGCCAGGACAGGAATCAGCCCCAGCATTTT.

There are a few counts of this clone. The rearrangement links TRBV19 to TRBJ1-6; D ambiguous. Trimming took off 5 bases at V and 9 bases at J, with 17 bases between the two ends. CDR1 is LNHDA, CDR2 SQIVND, per germline (reference sequence). The CDR3 covers 15 residues. CDR3 coding DNA: TGTGCCAGTAGTTCCCGAATGAGTCTGTCTTCACCCCTCCACTTT. It yields the protein CASSSRMSLSSPLHF.

This clone was counted between two and nine times. The J gene is TRBJ1-2, the V gene TRBV28; TRBD1 matches 9 bases. This CDR3 region has 15 residues. Trimming at V came to 5 bases and at J to 0 bases, leaving 4 bases not matched to a gene. CDR1 is MDHEN, CDR2 SYDVKM, per germline. This CDR3 reads CASSTGTGTNYGYTF. In DNA, the CDR3 is TGTGCCAGCAGTACCGGGACAGGGACTAACTATGGCTACACCTTC.

The rearrangement joins TRBV5-1 to TRBJ2-3, with 7 bases aligning to TRBD1. This CDR3 is built from 16 residues. Germline values: CDR1 SGHRS, CDR2 YFSETQ. J gave up 4 bases and V 0 bases, and 8 bases lay outside the gene matches. The CDR3 loop reads CASSLVTGSRSDTQYF. The CDR3 region has the DNA TGCGCCAGCAGCTTGGTGACAGGGTCCCGGTCAGATACGCAGTATTTT.

The chain uses TRBV6-6 and TRBJ1-4, with 10 bases aligning to TRBD1. CDR3 length: 15 residues. Germline trimming cut 2 bases from V and 8 bases from J; bases unmatched to any gene: 5. Germline V gene data show CDR1 as MNHNY and CDR2 as SVGAGI (reference sequence). The CDR3 reads CASSYGDRGGEKLFF. The CDR3 coding sequence is TGTGCCAGCAGTTACGGGGACAGGGGAGGGGAAAAACTGTTTTTT.

V usage is TRBV6-5 and J usage is TRBJ1-4; 11 bases fit TRBD1. There are 15 residues in the CDR3. Trimming cost V 5 bases and J 7 bases; bases outside gene matches: 6. Germline loops: CDR1 MNHEY, CDR2 SVGAGI. CDR3 sequence: CASSRRGTGGEKLFF. The CDR3 DNA reads TGTGCCAGCAGTCGCAGGGGGACAGGGGGTGAAAAACTGTTTTTT.

This clone has a single count. V usage is TRBV30 and J usage is TRBJ1-3; 8 bases are a match to TRBD1. CDR3 size: 16 residues. Germline loops: CDR1 GTSNPN, CDR2 SVGIG (reference sequence). The junction had 10 bases not matched to a gene; V was cut back by 2 bases and J by 4 bases. The CDR3 region has the DNA TGTGCCTGGAGTCGGAACCGACAGGGGCCGGGAAACACCATATATTTT. Translating it yields CAWSRNRQGPGNTIYF. Using reference TRBV30 and TRBJ1-3 for the parts outside the CDR3, the full variable domain is SQTIHQWPATLVQPVGSPLSLECTVEGTSNPNLYWYRQAAGRGLQLLFYSVGIGQISSEVPQNLSASRPQDRQFILSSKKLLLSDSGFYLCAWSRNRQGPGNTIYFGEGSWLTVV.

The chain combines TRBV24-1 with TRBJ1-3; no clear D gene. CDR3 length: 12 residues. Germline V gene sequence: CDR1 KGHDR, CDR2 SFDVKD. V was clipped by 4 bases and J by 4 bases, with 4 bases between them. The CDR3 DNA reads TGTGCCACCAGTGAGTCGGGAAACACCATATATTTT. Translated: CATSESGNTIYF.

The gene calls are TRBV9 and TRBJ1-6; D is undetermined. Trimming took 3 bases from V and 11 from J, leaving 18 bases between them. Germline V gene lookup returns CDR1 SGDLS and CDR2 YYNGEE. This CDR3 has 15 residues. CDR3 loop: CASSALAEGRTPLHF. CDR3 DNA sequence: TGTGCCAGCAGCGCTTTGGCAGAAGGGAGGACACCCCTCCACTTT. Full variable domain (remainder filled in from reference TRBV9 and TRBJ1-6): DSGVTQTPKHLITATGQRVTLRCSPRSGDLSVYWYQQSLDQGLQFLIQYYNGEERAKGNILERFSAQQFPDLHSELNLSSLELGDSALYFCASSALAEGRTPLHFGNGTRLTVT.

The chain has TRBV5-4 and TRBJ2-1; TRBD2 might be the D (6 bases). The ends were cut back, 0 bases at V and 2 bases at J, with 6 bases in the middle. Germline CDR1 and CDR2: SGHNT and YYREEE (reference sequence). This CDR3 is built from 14 residues. In nucleotides, the CDR3 is TGTGCCAGCAGCTTGGCGGGGGCCTACAATGAGCAGTTCTTC. It is translated as CASSLAGAYNEQFF.

The V and J genes are TRBV5-5 and TRBJ2-5; 8 bases are a match to TRBD2. After removal of 0 bases from V and 7 bases from J, the junction contained 11 bases not matched to a gene. Germline CDR1 and CDR2: SGHKS and YYEKEE (reference sequence). The CDR3 contains 16 residues. This CDR3 reads CASSLALAVPGGTQYF. CDR3 nucleotide sequence: TGTGCCAGCAGCTTGGCACTAGCGGTACCCGGGGGGACCCAGTACTTC.

This clone appeared once. The chain recombines TRBV5-5 with TRBJ2-3, with TRBD2 identical over 8 bases. J was trimmed by 0 bases and V by 2 bases; bases with no gene match: 5. This CDR3 region has 16 residues. Germline CDR1 is SGHKS and CDR2 is YYEKEE (reference sequence). The CDR3: CASSFPASGSTDTQYF. The CDR3 DNA sequence: TGTGCCAGCAGCTTTCCGGCTAGCGGGAGCACAGATACGCAGTATTTT.

This clone was seen many times. V usage is TRBV6-1 and J usage is TRBJ1-2, with 7 bases aligning to TRBD1. Germline V CDR1 and CDR2: MNHNS, SASEGT. CDR3 length: 17 residues. The junction had 18 bases not matched to a gene; V was cut back by 3 bases and J by 8 bases. The CDR3 bases are TGTGCCAGCAGTGAGGGGCCTGGGACAGCTCTAACTAGGGGCTACACCTTC. Translation: CASSEGPGTALTRGYTF.

Remarks on this clone: Other DNA variants within this sample encode the same CDR3. The rearrangement uses TRBV15 and TRBJ2-7; D remains ambiguous. This CDR3 is 13 amino acids long. Germline V lookup: CDR1 LNHNV, CDR2 YYDKDF (reference sequence). Trimming took 1 base from V and 1 from J, leaving 5 bases between them. The CDR3 sequence: CATSRGYSYEQYF. The CDR3 DNA reads as TGTGCCACCAGCAGAGGCTATTCCTACGAGCAGTACTTC.